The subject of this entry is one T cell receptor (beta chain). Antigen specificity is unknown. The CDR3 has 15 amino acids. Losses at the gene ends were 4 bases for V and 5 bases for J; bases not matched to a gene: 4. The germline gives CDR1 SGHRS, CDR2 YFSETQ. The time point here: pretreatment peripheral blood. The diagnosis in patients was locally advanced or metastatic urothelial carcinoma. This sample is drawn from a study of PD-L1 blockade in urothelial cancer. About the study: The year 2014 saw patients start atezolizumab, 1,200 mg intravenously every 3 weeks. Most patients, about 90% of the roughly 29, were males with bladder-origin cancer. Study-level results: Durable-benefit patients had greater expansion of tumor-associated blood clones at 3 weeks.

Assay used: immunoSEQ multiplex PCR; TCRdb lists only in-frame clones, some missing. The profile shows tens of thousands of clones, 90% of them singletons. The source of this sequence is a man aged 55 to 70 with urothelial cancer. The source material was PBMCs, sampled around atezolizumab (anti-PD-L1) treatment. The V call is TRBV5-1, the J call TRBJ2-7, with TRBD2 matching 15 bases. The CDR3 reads CASSVGLAGGDEQYF. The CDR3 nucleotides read TGCGCCAGCAGCGTGGGACTAGCGGGAGGCGACGAGCAGTACTTC.